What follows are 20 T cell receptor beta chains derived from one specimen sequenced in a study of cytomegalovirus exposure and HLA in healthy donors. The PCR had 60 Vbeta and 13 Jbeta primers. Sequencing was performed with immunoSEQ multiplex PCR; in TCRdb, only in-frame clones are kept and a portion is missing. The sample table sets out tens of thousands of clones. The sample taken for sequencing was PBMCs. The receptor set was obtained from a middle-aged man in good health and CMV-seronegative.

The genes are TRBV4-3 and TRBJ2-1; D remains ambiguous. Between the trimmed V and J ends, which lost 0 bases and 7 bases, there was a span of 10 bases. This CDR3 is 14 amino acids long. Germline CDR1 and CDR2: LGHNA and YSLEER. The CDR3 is CASSQDLAGNEQFF. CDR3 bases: TGCGCCAGCAGCCAAGATTTAGCCGGGAATGAGCAGTTCTTC.

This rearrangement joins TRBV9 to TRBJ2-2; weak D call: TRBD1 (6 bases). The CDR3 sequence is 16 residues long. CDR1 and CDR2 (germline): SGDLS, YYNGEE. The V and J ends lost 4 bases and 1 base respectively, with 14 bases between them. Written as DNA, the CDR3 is TGTGCCAGCAGCCCTGGGGACACCCTGAACACCGGGGAGCTGTTTTTT. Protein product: CASSPGDTLNTGELFF.

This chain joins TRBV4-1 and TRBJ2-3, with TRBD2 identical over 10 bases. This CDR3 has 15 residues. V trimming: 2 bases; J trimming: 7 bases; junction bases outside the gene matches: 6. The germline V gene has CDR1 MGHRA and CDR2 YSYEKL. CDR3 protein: CASSQQRGGVNTQYF. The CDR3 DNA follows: TGCGCCAGCAGCCAACAGCGGGGGGGGGTTAATACGCAGTATTTT.

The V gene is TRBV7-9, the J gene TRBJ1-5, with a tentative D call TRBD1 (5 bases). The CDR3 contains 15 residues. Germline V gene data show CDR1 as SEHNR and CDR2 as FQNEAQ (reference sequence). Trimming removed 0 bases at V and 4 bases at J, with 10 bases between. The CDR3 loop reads CASSLATAANQPQHF. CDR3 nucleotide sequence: TGTGCCAGCAGCTTAGCGACAGCCGCTAATCAGCCCCAGCATTTT.

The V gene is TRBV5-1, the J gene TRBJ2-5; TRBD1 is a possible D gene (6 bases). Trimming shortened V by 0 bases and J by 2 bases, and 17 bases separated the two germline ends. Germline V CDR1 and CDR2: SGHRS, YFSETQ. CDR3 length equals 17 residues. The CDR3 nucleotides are TGCGCCAGCAGCTTGGGGCGGACAGCGCCGGGGCAAGAGACCCAGTACTTC. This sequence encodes CASSLGRTAPGQETQYF. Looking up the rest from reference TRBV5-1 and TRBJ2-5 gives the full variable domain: KAGVTQTPRYLIKTRGQQVTLSCSPISGHRSVSWYQQTPGQGLQFLFEYFSETQRNKGNFPGRFSGRQFSNSRSEMNVSTLELGDSALYLCASSLGRTAPGQETQYFGPGTRLLVL.

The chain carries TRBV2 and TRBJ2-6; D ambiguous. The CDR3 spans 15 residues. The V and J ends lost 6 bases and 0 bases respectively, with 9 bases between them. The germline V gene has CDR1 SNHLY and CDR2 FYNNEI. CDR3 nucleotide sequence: TGTGCCAGCAGATCACAGCTCTCTGGGGCCAACGTCCTGACTTTC. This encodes CASRSQLSGANVLTF.

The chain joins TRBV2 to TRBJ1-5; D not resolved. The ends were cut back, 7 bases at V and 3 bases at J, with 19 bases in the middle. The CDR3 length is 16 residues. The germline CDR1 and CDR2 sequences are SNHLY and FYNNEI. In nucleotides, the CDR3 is TGTGCCAGCATTAACGGAGGCGGGAAAACCAATCAGCCCCAGCATTTT. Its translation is CASINGGGKTNQPQHF.

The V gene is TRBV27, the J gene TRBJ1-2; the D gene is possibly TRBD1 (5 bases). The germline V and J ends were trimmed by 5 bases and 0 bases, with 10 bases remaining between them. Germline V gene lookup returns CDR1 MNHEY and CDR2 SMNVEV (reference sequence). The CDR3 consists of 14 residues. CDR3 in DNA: TGTGCCAGCAGTCCTGACAGTGCTAACTATGGCTACACCTTC. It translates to CASSPDSANYGYTF.

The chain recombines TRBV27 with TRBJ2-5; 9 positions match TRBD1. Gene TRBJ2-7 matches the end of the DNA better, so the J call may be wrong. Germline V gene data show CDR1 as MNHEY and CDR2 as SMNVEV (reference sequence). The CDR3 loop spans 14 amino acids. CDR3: CASRATGGRDEQYF. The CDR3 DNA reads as TGTGCCAGCAGGGCCACAGGGGGCCGGGACGAGCAGTACTTC.

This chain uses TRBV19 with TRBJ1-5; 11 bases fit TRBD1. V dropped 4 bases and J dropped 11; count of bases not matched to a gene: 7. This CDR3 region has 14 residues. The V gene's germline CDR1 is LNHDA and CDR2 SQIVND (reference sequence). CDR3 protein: CASSTGTGGAAQHF. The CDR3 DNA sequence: TGTGCCAGTAGTACTGGGACAGGGGGGGCGGCCCAGCATTTT.

This CDR3 is CASSPARGKETQYF. The CDR3, as DNA: TGTGCCAGCAGCCCAGCGCGGGGTAAGGAGACCCAGTACTTC. This chain links TRBV7-2 with TRBJ2-5, with a tentative D call TRBD2 (6 bases). Deletions cut 5 bases from V and 5 bases from J, with 15 bases between. This CDR3 has 14 residues. Germline V gene lookup returns CDR1 SGHTA and CDR2 FQGNSA. The full variable domain, with the rest looked up from reference TRBV7-2 and TRBJ2-5, is GAGVSQSPSNKVTEKGKDVELRCDPISGHTALYWYRQSLGQGLEFLIYFQGNSAPDKSGLPSDRFSAERTGGSVSTLTIQRTQQEDSAVYLCASSPARGKETQYFGPGTRLLVL.

The DNA of the CDR3 is TGTGCCAGCAGCAAGACGACAGGGGAAGAGACCCAGTACTTC. It encodes CASSKTTGEETQYF. This chain joins TRBV5-6 and TRBJ2-5, with 8 positions matching TRBD1. The length of the CDR3 is 14 residues. Germline assignment: CDR1 SGHDT and CDR2 YYEEEE. After removal of 4 bases from V and 3 bases from J, the junction contained 5 bases not matched to a gene.

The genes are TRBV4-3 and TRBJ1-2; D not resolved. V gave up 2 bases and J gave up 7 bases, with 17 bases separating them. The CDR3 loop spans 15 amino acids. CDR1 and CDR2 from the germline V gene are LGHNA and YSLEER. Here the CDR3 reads CASSQSSQEDVGYTF. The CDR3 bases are TGCGCCAGCAGCCAATCTTCTCAGGAGGATGTTGGCTACACCTTC.

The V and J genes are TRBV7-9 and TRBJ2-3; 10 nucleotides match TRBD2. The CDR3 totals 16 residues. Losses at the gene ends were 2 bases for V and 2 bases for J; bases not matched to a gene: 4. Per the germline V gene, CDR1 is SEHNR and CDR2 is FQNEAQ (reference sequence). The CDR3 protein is CASSLSLAGNTDTQYF. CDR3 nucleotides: TGTGCCAGCAGCTTATCACTAGCGGGGAACACAGATACGCAGTATTTT.

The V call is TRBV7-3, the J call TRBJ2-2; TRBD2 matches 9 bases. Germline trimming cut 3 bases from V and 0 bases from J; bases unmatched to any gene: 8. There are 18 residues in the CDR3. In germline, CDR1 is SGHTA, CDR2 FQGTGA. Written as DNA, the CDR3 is TGTGCCAGCAGCTTGGCAGCGGGGGGCTCCGCGAACACCGGGGAGCTGTTTTTT. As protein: CASSLAAGGSANTGELFF.

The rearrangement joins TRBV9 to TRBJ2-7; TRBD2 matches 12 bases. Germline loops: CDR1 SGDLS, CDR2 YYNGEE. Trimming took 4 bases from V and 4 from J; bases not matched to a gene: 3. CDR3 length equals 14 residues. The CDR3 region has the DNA TGTGCCAGCAGCCTGGGACTAGCGGGTTACGAGCAGTACTTC. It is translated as CASSLGLAGYEQYF.

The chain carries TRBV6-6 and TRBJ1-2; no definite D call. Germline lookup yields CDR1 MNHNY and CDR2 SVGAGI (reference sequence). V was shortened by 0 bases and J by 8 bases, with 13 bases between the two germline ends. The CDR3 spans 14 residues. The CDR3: CASSYSTHSTGYTF. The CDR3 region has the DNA TGTGCCAGCAGTTACTCGACTCACTCCACAGGCTACACCTTC.

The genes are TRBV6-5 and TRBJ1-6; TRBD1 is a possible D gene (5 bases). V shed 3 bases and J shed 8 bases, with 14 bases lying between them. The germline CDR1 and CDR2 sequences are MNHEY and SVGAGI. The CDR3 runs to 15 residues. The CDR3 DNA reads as TGTGCCAGCAGTTATGGGCAGGGTGGCCATTCACCCCTCCACTTT. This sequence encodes CASSYGQGGHSPLHF.

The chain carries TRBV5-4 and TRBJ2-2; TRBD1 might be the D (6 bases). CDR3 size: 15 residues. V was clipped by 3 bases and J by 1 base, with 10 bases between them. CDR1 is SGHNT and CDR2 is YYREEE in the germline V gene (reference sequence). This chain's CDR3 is CASSSGQLNTGELFF. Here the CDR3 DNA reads TGTGCCAGCAGCTCAGGACAGCTGAACACCGGGGAGCTGTTTTTT.

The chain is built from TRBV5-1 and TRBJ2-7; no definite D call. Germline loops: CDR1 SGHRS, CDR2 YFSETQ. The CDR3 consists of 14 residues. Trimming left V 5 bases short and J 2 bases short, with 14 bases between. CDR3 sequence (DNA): TGCGCCAGCAGGCTAGGAAGGCTCCCCTACGAGCAGTACTTC. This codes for CASRLGRLPYEQYF.